Below, 18 T cell receptor beta chains from the same sample are listed, as sequenced in a study of T cells in narcolepsy. Only in-frame clones appear in the TCRdb table, and some are missing; sequencing was by immunoSEQ multiplex PCR. Among under 35,000 clones listed, over 80% were seen once. The sample comprised memory (CD45RA-) CD4+ T cells from blood. These TCRs come from a human donor in good health.

CDR3 nucleotides: TGTGCCAGCTTTTCCGGGACAGGGGTCAACACCGGGGAGCTGTTTTTT. Encoded protein: CASFSGTGVNTGELFF. The chain has TRBV2 and TRBJ2-2; 10 bases fit TRBD1. The CDR3 spans 16 residues. CDR1 and CDR2 (germline): SNHLY, FYNNEI. The junction had 8 bases not matched to a gene; V was cut back by 8 bases and J by 2 bases.

The gene calls are TRBV10-3 and TRBJ2-7, with D tentatively TRBD1 or TRBD2 (5 bases each). In germline, CDR1 is ENHRY, CDR2 SYGVKD. Trimming left V 6 bases short and J 0 bases short, with 9 bases between. This CDR3 has 13 amino acids. The CDR3 loop is CAISRDPSYEQYF. For the CDR3, the DNA is TGTGCCATCAGCCGGGACCCCTCCTACGAGCAGTACTTC.

Points on this clone: This sample includes further DNA sequences coding for the same CDR3. This chain joins TRBV5-1 and TRBJ1-1; D possibly corresponds to TRBD1 (5 bases). The ends were cut back, 3 bases at V and 5 bases at J, with 14 bases in the middle. CDR3 size: 14 residues. CDR1 is SGHRS and CDR2 is YFSETQ in the germline V gene. CDR3 nucleotide sequence: TGCGCCAGCAGCTCCGGGCCGGGGGGGACTGAAGCTTTCTTT. This gives the protein CASSSGPGGTEAFF.

The CDR3 DNA is TGTGCCAGCAGCTTAGTGGGGAGGGACGATGAGCAGTTCTTC. This encodes CASSLVGRDDEQFF. The chain joins TRBV7-2 to TRBJ2-1, with TRBD2 matching 7 bases. The germline CDR1 and CDR2 sequences are SGHTA and FQGNSA. The CDR3 is 14 residues long. After removal of 1 base from V and 8 bases from J, the junction contained 5 bases not matched to a gene.

The genes are TRBV5-4 and TRBJ2-1; 7 bases are shared with TRBD2. CDR1 is SGHNT and CDR2 is YYREEE in the germline V gene (reference sequence). The J segment lost 9 bases and the V segment lost 4 bases, leaving 10 bases of the junction unmatched. The CDR3 sequence is 14 residues long. This CDR3 reads CASSKRTSQAEQFF. The CDR3 DNA reads as TGTGCCAGCAGCAAACGGACTAGTCAGGCTGAGCAGTTCTTC.

The CDR3 coding sequence is TGTGCCAGCAGCCCGGGCCAATACACTGAAGCTTTCTTT. Protein sequence: CASSPGQYTEAFF. This chain links TRBV2 with TRBJ1-1; D unclear. V was cut by 6 bases and J by 3 bases, with 11 bases left in between. Germline V gene sequence: CDR1 SNHLY, CDR2 FYNNEI. There are 13 residues in the CDR3.

The chain combines TRBV9 with TRBJ1-1; 7 bases map to TRBD1. The CDR3 has 14 residues. J was trimmed by 5 bases and V by 0 bases; bases with no gene match: 4. CDR1 SGDLS and CDR2 YYNGEE come from the germline V gene. The CDR3 DNA reads TGTGCCAGCAGCGTAGACCCAGGGGGAACTGAAGCTTTCTTT. Protein: CASSVDPGGTEAFF. Based on the CDR3 plus reference TRBV9 and TRBJ1-1, the full variable domain is DSGVTQTPKHLITATGQRVTLRCSPRSGDLSVYWYQQSLDQGLQFLIQYYNGEERAKGNILERFSAQQFPDLHSELNLSSLELGDSALYFCASSVDPGGTEAFFGQGTRLTVV.

The V and J genes are TRBV9 and TRBJ2-1; 7 bases line up with TRBD1. The CDR3 runs to 15 residues. The germline V gene has CDR1 SGDLS and CDR2 YYNGEE. With 4 bases clipped from V and 2 bases from J, the junction kept 6 bases outside the gene matches. The CDR3 sequence is CASSTSGTAYNEQFF. In DNA form, the CDR3 reads TGTGCCAGCAGCACCTCCGGGACAGCCTACAATGAGCAGTTCTTC. Combining the CDR3 with reference TRBV9 and TRBJ2-1 gives the whole variable domain DSGVTQTPKHLITATGQRVTLRCSPRSGDLSVYWYQQSLDQGLQFLIQYYNGEERAKGNILERFSAQQFPDLHSELNLSSLELGDSALYFCASSTSGTAYNEQFFGPGTRLTVL.

The chain recombines TRBV6-6 with TRBJ2-7, with TRBD2 identical over 14 bases. V dropped 5 bases and J dropped 6; count of bases not matched to a gene: 3. Germline CDR1 is MNHNY and CDR2 is SVGAGI (reference sequence). The CDR3 has 14 amino acids. The CDR3 is CASSRGTSGSEQYF. CDR3 DNA sequence: TGTGCCAGCAGTCGCGGGACTAGCGGGAGCGAGCAGTACTTC.

CDR3 nucleotides: TGTGCCTGGACTCAGTGGGGGAACACTGAAGCTTTCTTT. Protein product: CAWTQWGNTEAFF. The chain is built from TRBV30 and TRBJ1-1, with D unresolved. Looked up from germline, CDR1 is GTSNPN and CDR2 is SVGIG (reference sequence). The CDR3 spans 13 residues. V gave up 4 bases and J gave up 1 base, with 10 bases separating them.

The genes are TRBV7-2 and TRBJ2-7; D perhaps matches TRBD2 (6 bases). Germline CDR1 reads SGHTA; CDR2 reads FQGNSA. The CDR3 spans 14 residues. V gave up 1 base and J gave up 5 bases, with 12 bases separating them. CDR3 coding DNA: TGTGCCAGCAGCTTAGGGGCGGGAACTAACGAGCAGTACTTC. This translates into CASSLGAGTNEQYF.

The V gene is TRBV7-7, the J gene TRBJ2-1; maybe TRBD2 (5 bases). Germline V gene data show CDR1 as SSHAT and CDR2 as FNYEAQ (reference sequence). This CDR3 is 13 amino acids long. V lost 5 bases, J lost 13 bases, and 18 bases lay in between. This CDR3 is CASSPQEGTGQFF. As DNA, the CDR3 is TGTGCCAGCAGCCCCCAAGAGGGCACGGGACAGTTCTTC.

The rearrangement uses TRBV15 and TRBJ2-6, with 9 bases matching TRBD1. CDR3 length equals 17 residues. Per the germline V gene, CDR1 is LNHNV and CDR2 is YYDKDF (reference sequence). The trim removed 0 bases at V and 1 base at J, leaving 1 base unmatched. CDR3 region: CATSREGQGSGANVLTF. CDR3 DNA sequence: TGTGCCACCAGCAGAGAGGGACAGGGTTCTGGGGCCAACGTCCTGACTTTC. Together with reference TRBV15 and TRBJ2-6, the CDR3 gives the full variable domain: DAMVIQNPRYQVTQFGKPVTLSCSQTLNHNVMYWYQQKSSQAPKLLFHYYDKDFNNEADTPDNFQSRRPNTSFCFLDIRSPGLGDTAMYLCATSREGQGSGANVLTFGAGSRLTVL.

The rearrangement uses TRBV29-1 and TRBJ1-4, with D perhaps matching TRBD1 (5 bases). With 6 bases removed from V and 5 bases from J, the gap between germline ends came to 13 bases. The CDR3 spans 13 residues. Germline CDR1 reads SQVTM; CDR2 reads ANQGSEA. The chain's CDR3 is CSVPGGGNEKLFF. For the CDR3, the DNA is TGCAGCGTCCCGGGCGGGGGGAATGAAAAACTGTTTTTT.

V is TRBV30 and J is TRBJ2-2, with D perhaps TRBD1 or TRBD2 (5 bases each). The CDR3 has 15 amino acids. Germline assignment: CDR1 GTSNPN and CDR2 SVGIG (reference sequence). V shed 7 bases and J shed 2 bases, with 17 bases lying between them. The CDR3 region has the DNA TGTGCCTCCCTGGGGCTCCGGGGTAACACCGGGGAGCTGTTTTTT. This encodes CASLGLRGNTGELFF.

The V and J genes are TRBV10-1 and TRBJ2-6; 10 positions match TRBD1. Germline-derived CDR1 and CDR2 are WNHNN and SYGVQD (reference sequence). V shed 3 bases and J 4 bases; nucleotides not matched to a gene: 6. The CDR3 loop spans 17 amino acids. CDR3 in DNA: TGCGCCAGCAGTGATGGGACAGGGGAGCCCGGGGCCAACGTCCTGACTTTC. Protein: CASSDGTGEPGANVLTF.

A word on this clone: Within the sample, other DNA sequences also encode this same CDR3. The J gene is TRBJ1-5, the V gene TRBV7-9, with D tentatively TRBD1 (5 bases). Germline V gene data show CDR1 as SEHNR and CDR2 as FQNEAQ (reference sequence). V lost 1 base and J 4 bases, leaving 11 bases between the germline ends. The length of the CDR3 is 15 residues. Here the CDR3 DNA reads TGTGCCAGCAGCTTAGATGGGCGGGGGAATCAGCCCCAGCATTTT. Its protein product is CASSLDGRGNQPQHF.

This clone was found a few times. V usage is TRBV29-1 and J usage is TRBJ2-3; D gene ambiguous. Germline loops: CDR1 SQVTM, CDR2 ANQGSEA. The V end lost 1 base, the J end lost 5 bases, and 4 bases lay between the germline ends. This CDR3 has 11 amino acids. CDR3 bases: TGCAGCGTTGAAGCCTTAGATACGCAGTATTTT. Translated, it gives CSVEALDTQYF.